Following are 32 T cell receptor beta chains from one sample sequenced in a study of CD8 T cells in Susac syndrome. An amount of RNA that ranged from roughly 0.45 to 1 ug was reverse transcribed with random hexamers. Each CDR3 protein is one row after TCRdb ran MiXCR on the immunoSEQ multiplex PCR reads. The table lists a few hundred thousand distinct CDR3 sequences, more than 75% of them singletons. The sample was CD8+ T cells from PBMCs. Receptors originate from a human donor with multiple sclerosis.

The rearrangement joins TRBV5-1 to TRBJ2-7; D unclear. The V end was cut by 2 bases, the J end by 6 bases, with 24 bases between. The CDR3 has 17 residues. Per the germline V gene, CDR1 is SGHRS and CDR2 is YFSETQ. CDR3 bases: TGCGCCAGCAGCTTATTCCCTTCTGGGTACCACGACCGCGAGCAGTACTTC. It is translated as CASSLFPSGYHDREQYF.

The genes are TRBV9 and TRBJ2-1; 10 bases agree with TRBD1. V lost 3 bases, J lost 5 bases, and 8 bases stayed unmatched. CDR1 is SGDLS and CDR2 is YYNGEE in the germline V gene. The length of the CDR3 is 16 residues. The CDR3 DNA sequence: TGTGCCAGCAGCGAAAACCGGGACAGGGGCCACAATGAGCAGTTCTTC. Its translation: CASSENRDRGHNEQFF.

The chain uses TRBV3-1 and TRBJ2-2; a possible D gene is TRBD2 (6 bases). Germline V lookup: CDR1 LGHDT, CDR2 YNNKEL (reference sequence). This CDR3 is built from 13 residues. Trimming cost V 2 bases and J 8 bases, with 9 bases left between them. CDR3 DNA sequence: TGTGCCAGCAGCCAAACTAGCAGAGGGGAGCTGTTTTTT. Its translation: CASSQTSRGELFF.

This clonotype was counted only a few times. V is TRBV9 and J is TRBJ1-2; D is uncertain. Looked up from germline, CDR1 is SGDLS and CDR2 is YYNGEE. The CDR3 loop spans 11 amino acids. Between the trimmed V and J ends, which lost 7 bases and 8 bases, there was a span of 12 bases. CDR3 in amino acids: CASQSRWGYTF. The CDR3, as DNA: TGTGCCAGCCAATCCCGTTGGGGCTACACCTTC.

The rearrangement uses TRBV24-1 and TRBJ1-5; no clear D. Per the germline V gene, CDR1 is KGHDR and CDR2 is SFDVKD. Trimming pared 5 bases from V and 3 bases from J, leaving 10 bases between. The CDR3 sequence is 14 residues long. The CDR3 DNA is TGTGCCACCAGTGTCGGAGGGCTCAATCAGCCCCAGCATTTT. Amino acids: CATSVGGLNQPQHF.

The gene calls are TRBV30 and TRBJ2-7; D is possibly TRBD2 (7 bases). V lost 0 bases to trimming and J lost 6 bases, with 15 bases between them. The length of the CDR3 is 14 residues. Germline V CDR1 and CDR2: GTSNPN, SVGIG (reference sequence). CDR3: CAWSVRGGLREQYF. CDR3 sequence (DNA): TGTGCCTGGAGTGTACGCGGGGGCTTGCGCGAGCAGTACTTC.

The chain combines TRBV19 with TRBJ1-2; D gene unclear. V lost 8 bases and J lost 4, with 14 bases in between. Germline V gene sequence: CDR1 LNHDA, CDR2 SQIVND (reference sequence). This CDR3 region has 13 residues. The CDR3 coding sequence is TGTGCCAGTCGCTCGCGGGCAGTCTATGGCTACACCTTC. The encoded protein is CASRSRAVYGYTF.

V and J are TRBV27 and TRBJ2-7; the D gene could be TRBD1 or TRBD2 (5 bases each). The CDR3 is 14 residues long. V dropped 6 bases and J dropped 3 bases, with 15 bases sitting between them. Germline CDR1 MNHEY, CDR2 SMNVEV (reference sequence). DNA of the CDR3: TGTGCCAGCAGCCCCTCTCTTGGGGGCTACGAGCAGTACTTC. As protein: CASSPSLGGYEQYF.

The chain uses TRBV5-5 and TRBJ2-7, with 7 bases fitting TRBD1. The V gene's germline CDR1 is SGHKS and CDR2 YYEKEE (reference sequence). The CDR3 spans 14 residues. V trimming: 4 bases; J trimming: 3 bases; junction bases outside the gene matches: 7. CDR3 in amino acids: CASSLTGQFYEQYF. The CDR3, as DNA: TGTGCCAGCAGCCTTACGGGACAGTTCTACGAGCAGTACTTC.

The chain couples TRBV7-9 to TRBJ2-1; possibly TRBD2 for D (6 bases). Germline V lookup: CDR1 SEHNR, CDR2 FQNEAQ (reference sequence). Trimming left V 4 bases short and J 6 bases short, with 10 bases between. This CDR3 spans 13 amino acids. The CDR3 DNA sequence: TGTGCCAGCAGCTCGGGGGACTCCAATGAGCAGTTCTTC. Translation: CASSSGDSNEQFF. Using reference TRBV7-9 and TRBJ2-1 for the parts outside the CDR3, the full variable domain is DTGVSQNPRHKITKRGQNVTFRCDPISEHNRLYWYRQTLGQGPEFLTYFQNEAQLEKSRLLSDRFSAERPKGSFSTLEIQRTEQGDSAMYLCASSSGDSNEQFFGPGTRLTVL.

This CDR3 is CASSVRLQREGPDTQYF. The CDR3 DNA reads as TGTGCCAGCAGCGTTCGACTCCAGCGGGAGGGCCCGGATACGCAGTATTTT. This chain uses TRBV9 with TRBJ2-3; 10 positions agree with TRBD2. The CDR3 runs 17 residues. Germline V gene data show CDR1 as SGDLS and CDR2 as YYNGEE. The J segment lost 6 bases and the V segment lost 2 bases, leaving 12 bases of the junction unmatched.

The chain recombines TRBV2 with TRBJ2-5; D is tentatively TRBD1 or TRBD2 (5 bases each). This CDR3 contains 16 residues. Trimming took 2 bases from V and 2 from J, leaving 15 bases between them. The V gene's germline CDR1 is SNHLY and CDR2 FYNNEI. This CDR3 is CASSEIPGPSQETQYF. The CDR3 DNA follows: TGTGCCAGCAGTGAAATCCCGGGGCCCTCACAAGAGACCCAGTACTTC.

This chain connects TRBV27 to TRBJ1-5; TRBD1 is a possible D gene (5 bases). Per germline, CDR1 MNHEY and CDR2 SMNVEV (reference sequence). The CDR3 runs 14 residues. V lost 2 bases to trimming and J lost 3 bases, with 8 bases between them. This chain's CDR3 is CASSLKGPNQPQHF. The CDR3 DNA is TGTGCCAGCAGTTTAAAGGGGCCCAATCAGCCCCAGCATTTT.

This chain links TRBV4-1 with TRBJ1-1; no definite D call. Germline V gene data show CDR1 as MGHRA and CDR2 as YSYEKL. V lost 4 bases and J lost 3, with 12 bases in between. The CDR3 spans 14 residues. The CDR3 here is CASSRRAADTEAFF. CDR3 bases: TGCGCCAGCAGCCGGAGGGCGGCGGACACTGAAGCTTTCTTT.

The rearrangement joins TRBV7-9 to TRBJ2-3; no clear D gene. The CDR3 loop spans 15 amino acids. Germline CDR1 SEHNR, CDR2 FQNEAQ (reference sequence). The V end was cut by 5 bases, the J end by 6 bases, with 18 bases between. The CDR3 reads CASSHTVILVDTQYF. For the CDR3, the DNA is TGTGCCAGCAGCCACACCGTTATCCTTGTGGATACGCAGTATTTT.

The V call is TRBV9, the J call TRBJ2-1; perhaps TRBD2 as D (5 bases). Between the trimmed V and J ends, which lost 0 bases and 4 bases, there was a span of 20 bases. The CDR3 has 18 amino acids. Germline loops: CDR1 SGDLS, CDR2 YYNGEE. Written as DNA, the CDR3 is TGTGCCAGCAGCGTAGCCCCCCGAGGGCTAGCTGGGTACAATGAGCAGTTCTTC. This codes for CASSVAPRGLAGYNEQFF.

The chain couples TRBV19 to TRBJ1-5; the D gene is possibly TRBD1 (6 bases). The germline V gene encodes CDR1 LNHDA and CDR2 SQIVND (reference sequence). V dropped 10 bases and J dropped 5 bases, with 27 bases sitting between them. The CDR3 consists of 17 residues. For the CDR3, the DNA is TGTGCCACTTCTGTCACCCGCGGGGGCGAAGGGTATCAGCCCCAGCATTTT. Translating it yields CATSVTRGGEGYQPQHF.

The chain combines TRBV19 with TRBJ2-7, with TRBD1 matching 10 bases. The CDR3 sequence is 14 residues long. J was trimmed by 2 bases and V by 9 bases; bases with no gene match: 7. CDR1 is LNHDA and CDR2 is SQIVND in the germline V gene (reference sequence). The CDR3 here is CASRLGQGAYEQYF. The CDR3 nucleotides are TGTGCCAGCCGCCTCGGACAGGGGGCCTACGAGCAGTACTTC.

This clonotype was seen only once. V usage is TRBV6-2 or TRBV6-3 and J usage is TRBJ2-1; TRBD2 matches 9 bases. The V segment lost 2 bases and the J segment 6 bases; nucleotides outside the gene matches: 5. Germline V gives CDR1 MNHEY, CDR2 SVGEGT. The CDR3 has 15 residues. The CDR3: CASSYTVAGANEQFF. CDR3 coding DNA: TGTGCCAGCAGTTACACGGTAGCGGGGGCCAATGAGCAGTTCTTC.

The chain is built from TRBV12-3 or TRBV12-4 and TRBJ2-7; D gene uncertain. CDR3 size: 11 residues. With 5 bases removed from V and 3 bases from J, the gap between germline ends came to 5 bases. DNA of the CDR3: TGTGCCAGCAGTCCCCACTACGAGCAGTACTTC. This codes for CASSPHYEQYF.

The rearrangement links TRBV6-4 to TRBJ2-7; D gene uncertain. The CDR3 sequence is 14 residues long. Germline loops: CDR1 MRHNA, CDR2 SNTAGT. Trimming cost V 6 bases and J 7 bases, with 19 bases left between them. The DNA of the CDR3 is TGTGCCAGCAGCCCGACATTGGGCTCCGCTGAGCAGTACTTC. It translates to CASSPTLGSAEQYF.

V gene TRBV30 combines with J gene TRBJ2-7; 7 bases are shared with TRBD1. CDR3 length equals 13 residues. After removal of 2 bases from V and 5 bases from J, the junction contained 6 bases not matched to a gene. Germline loops: CDR1 GTSNPN, CDR2 SVGIG (reference sequence). CDR3 residues: CAWSRLTGDEQYF. The CDR3 nucleotides are TGTGCCTGGAGTAGACTTACAGGGGACGAGCAGTACTTC.

In regard to this clonotype: The junction and the germline gene differ at one end; a read error may be behind it. The rearrangement uses TRBV27 and TRBJ2-1, with 9 nucleotides matching TRBD2. Germline assignment: CDR1 MNHEY and CDR2 SMNVEV (reference sequence). The CDR3 consists of 15 residues. CDR3 region: CASSLFSGSYSEQFF. The CDR3 region has the DNA TGTGCCAGCAGTTTATTTAGCGGGAGCTACAGTGAGCAGTTCTTC.

The genes are TRBV5-4 and TRBJ2-1; unclear D gene. V was shortened by 0 bases and J by 4 bases, with 11 bases between the two germline ends. CDR1 SGHNT and CDR2 YYREEE come from the germline V gene (reference sequence). The CDR3 length is 15 residues. The CDR3 spells CASSLVGAPYNEQFF. The CDR3 region has the DNA TGTGCCAGCAGCTTGGTAGGCGCGCCGTACAATGAGCAGTTCTTC.

This chain links TRBV2 with TRBJ2-3; perhaps D is TRBD1 or TRBD2 (6 bases each). Looked up from germline, CDR1 is SNHLY and CDR2 is FYNNEI. The CDR3 extends over 17 amino acids. Trimming removed 0 bases from V and 1 base from J, with 14 bases in between. This chain's CDR3 is CASSEALRGRGTDTQYF. The CDR3 DNA reads TGTGCCAGCAGTGAAGCGCTTCGGGGGCGCGGCACAGATACGCAGTATTTT.

The chain combines TRBV7-3 with TRBJ2-1; TRBD2 is a possible D gene (6 bases). This CDR3 contains 17 residues. V lost 5 bases to trimming and J lost 8 bases, with 25 bases between them. Germline CDR1 reads SGHTA; CDR2 reads FQGTGA. The CDR3 is CASSPREGLAFWDEQFF. The CDR3 bases are TGTGCCAGCAGCCCCCGGGAAGGGCTAGCGTTTTGGGATGAGCAGTTCTTC.

This clonotype occurred a few times. The chain recombines TRBV14 with TRBJ2-7; D is uncertain. Germline V gene data show CDR1 as SGHDN and CDR2 as FVKESK. Trimming shortened V by 3 bases and J by 2 bases, and 14 bases separated the two germline ends. CDR3 length: 15 amino acids. CDR3 nucleotides: TGTGCCAGCAGCCAGTCGATGGCGGTGACCTACGAGCAGTACTTC. Its protein is CASSQSMAVTYEQYF.

The chain uses TRBV27 and TRBJ2-1; 8 positions agree with TRBD2. In germline, CDR1 is MNHEY, CDR2 SMNVEV (reference sequence). This CDR3 is built from 16 residues. The V segment lost 3 bases and the J segment 4 bases; nucleotides outside the gene matches: 8. CDR3: CASSLPGGGVYNEQFF. Written as DNA, the CDR3 is TGTGCCAGCAGTTTGCCGGGAGGGGGGGTATACAATGAGCAGTTCTTC.

The chain uses TRBV7-9 and TRBJ2-5; 9 bases line up with TRBD1. The CDR3 has 14 amino acids. Germline loops: CDR1 SEHNR, CDR2 FQNEAQ (reference sequence). Trimming took 5 bases from V and 1 from J; bases not matched to a gene: 2. The CDR3 here is CASSGTGTQETQYF. CDR3 bases: TGTGCCAGCAGCGGGACAGGGACCCAAGAGACCCAGTACTTC.

The J gene is TRBJ2-1, the V gene TRBV7-9; TRBD2 agrees at 9 bases. The CDR3 runs to 15 residues. With 5 bases clipped from V and 6 bases from J, the junction kept 8 bases outside the gene matches. The germline V gene encodes CDR1 SEHNR and CDR2 FQNEAQ (reference sequence). The DNA of the CDR3 is TGTGCCAGCAGCCGGGGGACTAGCATTGGCAATGAGCAGTTCTTC. It translates to CASSRGTSIGNEQFF.

The rearrangement joins TRBV11-2 to TRBJ2-2, with 10 bases identical to TRBD2. Looked up from germline, CDR1 is SGHAT and CDR2 is FQNNGV. With 5 bases clipped from V and 8 bases from J, the junction kept 8 bases outside the gene matches. CDR3 length: 15 residues. CDR3 DNA sequence: TGTGCCAGCAGCCCGAGCGGGAGGGCCTCGGGGGAGCTGTTTTTT. Translating it yields CASSPSGRASGELFF.

This chain uses TRBV5-1 with TRBJ2-1; TRBD1 or TRBD2 may be the D gene (5 bases each). Germline V gene data show CDR1 as SGHRS and CDR2 as YFSETQ. The CDR3 has 11 amino acids. V shed 6 bases and J shed 15 bases, with 16 bases lying between them. The CDR3 here is CASKSEGSPFF. The CDR3 region has the DNA TGCGCCAGCAAATCTGAGGGGTCACCGTTCTTC.